This T cell receptor (beta chain) is drawn from a study of blood T cell repertoires in COVID-19. Study information: Donors in the United States, Italy and Spain gave samples during acute or convalescent COVID-19. PBMCs, B-cell-depleted T cells, or T cells provided the cDNA or gDNA that made up the material.

As handled by the study authors: Reference gene primers were amplified, and this amplification served to estimate nucleated cell counts. The protocol was immunoSEQ multiplex PCR, while the TCRdb copy is restricted to in-frame clones and leaves out a portion. Clone size and V and J calls were adopted from that table, with D and trimming inferred from the DNA. The sample includes under 95,000 clones, roughly 85% of them seen just once. The length of the CDR3 is 11 residues. CDR1 is KGHDR, CDR2 SFDVKD, per germline. Trimming took 6 bases from V and 2 from J, leaving 2 bases between them. The genes are TRBV24-1 and TRBJ2-3, with unresolved D. The sequencing input was peripheral blood. The receptor was derived from a man aged 60 to 69 with active or convalescent COVID-19. As DNA, the CDR3 is TGTGCCACCAGTTACACAGATACGCAGTATTTT. Translation: CATSYTDTQYF.